These 15 T cell receptor beta chains share one sample of origin, sequenced in a study of shared clonotypes between healthy human individuals. Using immunoSEQ multiplex PCR, the repertoire was profiled, and TCRdb retains in-frame clones only, with some absent. The profile shows about 470,000 clones, roughly 77% of them singletons. Material: PBMCs. These receptors originate from a woman aged 40 to 50 in good health. Some clones in this sample may be carry-over from other donors' samples.

The genes are TRBV21-1 and TRBJ2-5; TRBD2 reflects the table's D call only, with no check against the DNA. TRBV21-1 is annotated as a pseudogene. This CDR3 region has 12 residues. The CDR3 sequence is CASSKARETQYF. In DNA form, the CDR3 reads TGTGCCAGCAGCAAAGCTCGTGAGACCCAGTACTTC.

The V gene is TRBV9, the J gene TRBJ2-3; D is possibly TRBD1 (6 bases). The V and J ends lost 3 bases and 1 base respectively, with 12 bases between them. CDR3 length: 15 amino acids. Per the germline V gene, CDR1 is SGDLS and CDR2 is YYNGEE. This CDR3 reads CASSAQGHGTDTQYF. For the CDR3, the DNA is TGTGCCAGCAGCGCCCAGGGACATGGCACAGATACGCAGTATTTT.

This clone was detected only a few times. V and J are TRBV10-1 and TRBJ1-2, with D uncertain. The CDR3 runs to 12 residues. The germline CDR1 and CDR2 sequences are WNHNN and SYGVQD (reference sequence). Trimming removed 1 base from V and 7 bases from J, with 7 bases in between. The DNA for the CDR3 is TGCGCCAGCAGTGAGTGTGGTTTTGGCTACACCTTC. Protein sequence: CASSECGFGYTF.

The chain joins TRBV5-8 to TRBJ2-1; tentatively, D is TRBD1 (6 bases). Germline-derived CDR1 and CDR2 are SGHTS and YDEGEE. This CDR3 is built from 14 residues. Trimming pared 2 bases from V and 9 bases from J, leaving 15 bases between. This CDR3 reads CASSLDRRGGEQFF. Here the CDR3 DNA reads TGTGCCAGCAGCTTAGACAGGAGAGGGGGTGAGCAGTTCTTC.

This clone was seen ten or more times. V usage is TRBV6-1 and J usage is TRBJ1-2; TRBD1 aligns across 7 bases. CDR1 is MNHNS and CDR2 is SASEGT in the germline V gene. The CDR3 contains 15 residues. The ends lost 1 base at V and 8 bases at J; junction bases unmatched: 10. The CDR3 region is CASSEGWGQPPGYTF. CDR3 sequence (DNA): TGTGCCAGCAGTGAAGGGTGGGGACAGCCCCCCGGCTACACCTTC.

V is TRBV29-1 and J is TRBJ1-5; D is ambiguous. CDR1 is SQVTM, CDR2 ANQGSEA, per germline. With 4 bases removed from V and 3 bases from J, the gap between germline ends came to 7 bases. The CDR3 contains 12 residues. The CDR3 loop reads CSVGSNNQPQHF. The DNA of the CDR3 is TGCAGCGTTGGCAGCAACAATCAGCCCCAGCATTTT.

V usage is TRBV28 and J usage is TRBJ2-1; TRBD1 is a possible D gene (6 bases). The CDR3 consists of 12 residues. The ends were cut back, 5 bases at V and 7 bases at J, with 9 bases in the middle. The germline V gene has CDR1 MDHEN and CDR2 SYDVKM. The CDR3 region has the DNA TGTGCCAGCAGTCTCAGGGGTAATGAGCAGTTCTTC. Encoded protein: CASSLRGNEQFF.

V usage is TRBV4-2 and J usage is TRBJ2-2, with a possible D match to TRBD2 (6 bases). CDR1 is LGHNA, CDR2 YNFKEQ, per germline. This CDR3 comprises 16 residues. Deletions cut 1 base from V and 6 bases from J, with 15 bases between. The CDR3 bases are TGTGCCAGCAGCCAAGTACTGGCGGGATATTCCGGGGAGCTGTTTTTT. Translating it yields CASSQVLAGYSGELFF.

The chain joins TRBV4-1 to TRBJ2-1; D not certain. The V and J ends lost 3 bases and 0 bases respectively, with 12 bases between them. The CDR3 totals 16 residues. The germline CDR1 and CDR2 sequences are MGHRA and YSYEKL. The chain's CDR3 is CASSHVFKSSYNEQFF. The CDR3 region has the DNA TGCGCCAGCAGCCACGTCTTTAAGAGCTCCTACAATGAGCAGTTCTTC.

J is TRBJ1-2 and V is TRBV28, with D perhaps TRBD1 (5 bases). This CDR3 has 15 amino acids. V was cut by 5 bases and J by 4 bases, with 17 bases left in between. Germline CDR1 and CDR2: MDHEN and SYDVKM. DNA for the CDR3: TGTGCCAGCAGTGAGACAGCTGGGTGGGGCTATGGCTACACCTTC. Translation: CASSETAGWGYGYTF.

V and J are TRBV30 and TRBJ1-1; possible D gene TRBD1, 5 bases. The germline V gene encodes CDR1 GTSNPN and CDR2 SVGIG (reference sequence). This CDR3 is built from 12 residues. Trimming removed 2 bases from V and 9 bases from J, with 13 bases in between. CDR3 protein: CAWSSTVGKAFF. In DNA, the CDR3 is TGTGCCTGGAGTTCGACAGTGGGAAAAGCTTTCTTT.

DNA for the CDR3: TGTGCCACCGCCAGGGGGGAGGGGGCGAGCTCTGGAAACACCATATATTTT. Translated: CATARGEGASSGNTIYF. The chain has TRBV15 and TRBJ1-3, with 7 bases that match TRBD1. CDR1 and CDR2 (germline): LNHNV, YYDKDF (reference sequence). The length of the CDR3 is 17 residues. V lost 8 bases, J lost 0 bases, and 13 bases stayed unmatched.

Details on this clone: An end of the junction differs from the germline gene, which may be a read error. The V gene is TRBV2, the J gene TRBJ1-5; possible D gene TRBD1, 5 bases. Germline CDR1 and CDR2: SNHLY and FYNNEI. The CDR3 runs to 15 residues. This chain's CDR3 is CASSEAGQGGETSNF. As DNA, the CDR3 is TGTGCCAGCAGTGAAGCGGGGCAGGGCGGAGAGACCAGCAATTTT.

This chain connects TRBV5-1 to TRBJ2-1; D may be TRBD2 (5 bases). CDR1 and CDR2 (germline): SGHRS, YFSETQ. V gave up 0 bases and J gave up 8 bases, with 15 bases separating them. The CDR3 has 15 residues. CDR3 DNA: TGCGCCAGCAGCTTGGGAGTAGACGGGATTGATGAGCAGTTCTTC. Its translation: CASSLGVDGIDEQFF.

The chain joins TRBV2 to TRBJ2-7; tentative D call: TRBD2 (5 bases). Trimming took off 0 bases at V and 7 bases at J, with 13 bases between the two ends. The CDR3 covers 14 residues. Germline assignment: CDR1 SNHLY and CDR2 FYNNEI. The DNA of the CDR3 is TGTGCCAGCAGTGAAGCCGGGATACCGGGGGAGCAGTACTTC. Amino acid sequence: CASSEAGIPGEQYF. The full variable domain, rest sourced from reference TRBV2 and TRBJ2-7, is EPEVTQTPSHQVTQMGQEVILRCVPISNHLYFYWYRQILGQKVEFLVSFYNNEISEKSEIFDDQFSVERPDGSNFTLKIRSTKLEDSAMYFCASSEAGIPGEQYFGPGTRLTVT.